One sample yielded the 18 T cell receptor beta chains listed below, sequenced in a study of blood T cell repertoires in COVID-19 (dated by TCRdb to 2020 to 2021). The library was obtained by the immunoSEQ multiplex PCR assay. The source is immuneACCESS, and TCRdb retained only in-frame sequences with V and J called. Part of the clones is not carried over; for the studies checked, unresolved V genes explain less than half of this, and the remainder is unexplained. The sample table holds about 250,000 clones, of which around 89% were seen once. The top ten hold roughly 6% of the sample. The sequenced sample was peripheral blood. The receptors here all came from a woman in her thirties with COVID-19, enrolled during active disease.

The CDR3 region has the DNA TGTGCCAGTAGTATAGATCGGGGAGCGGGGCGACAAGAGACCCAGTACTTC. This translates into CASSIDRGAGRQETQYF. The chain joins TRBV19 to TRBJ2-5; TRBD2 matches at 7 bases. Losses at the gene ends were 0 bases for V and 2 bases for J; bases not matched to a gene: 9. Looked up from germline, CDR1 is LNHDA and CDR2 is SQIVND (reference sequence). The length of the CDR3 is 17 residues.

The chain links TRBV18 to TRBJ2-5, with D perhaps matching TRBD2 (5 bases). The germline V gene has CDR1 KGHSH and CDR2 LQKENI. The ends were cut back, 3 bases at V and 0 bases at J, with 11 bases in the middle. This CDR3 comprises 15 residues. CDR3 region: CASSPVDSDQETQYF. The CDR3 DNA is TGTGCCAGCTCACCTGTCGATAGCGACCAAGAGACCCAGTACTTC.

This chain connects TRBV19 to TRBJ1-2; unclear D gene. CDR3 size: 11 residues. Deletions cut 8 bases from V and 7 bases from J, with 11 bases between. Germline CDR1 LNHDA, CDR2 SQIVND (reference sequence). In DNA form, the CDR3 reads TGTGCCAGTCACCGCGCGGGTGGCTACACCTTC. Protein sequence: CASHRAGGYTF.

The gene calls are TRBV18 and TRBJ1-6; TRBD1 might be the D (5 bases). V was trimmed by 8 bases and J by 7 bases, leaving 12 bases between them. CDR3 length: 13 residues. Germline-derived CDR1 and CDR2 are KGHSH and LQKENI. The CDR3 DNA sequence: TGTGCCAGCCGGGACGGGGGGAATTCACCCCTCCACTTT. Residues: CASRDGGNSPLHF.

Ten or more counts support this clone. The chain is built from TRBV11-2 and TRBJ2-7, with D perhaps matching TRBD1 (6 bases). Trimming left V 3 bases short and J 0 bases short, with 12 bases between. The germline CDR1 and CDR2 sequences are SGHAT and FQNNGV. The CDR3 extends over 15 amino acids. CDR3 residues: CASSLGAPGSYEQYV. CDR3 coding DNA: TGTGCCAGCAGCTTGGGGGCGCCTGGCTCCTACGAGCAGTACGTC.

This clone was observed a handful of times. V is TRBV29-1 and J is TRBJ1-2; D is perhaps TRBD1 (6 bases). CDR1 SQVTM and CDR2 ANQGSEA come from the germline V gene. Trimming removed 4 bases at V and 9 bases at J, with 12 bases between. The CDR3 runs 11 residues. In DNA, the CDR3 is TGCAGCGTTGTGAGGGGGACTAGCTACACCTTC. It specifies CSVVRGTSYTF.

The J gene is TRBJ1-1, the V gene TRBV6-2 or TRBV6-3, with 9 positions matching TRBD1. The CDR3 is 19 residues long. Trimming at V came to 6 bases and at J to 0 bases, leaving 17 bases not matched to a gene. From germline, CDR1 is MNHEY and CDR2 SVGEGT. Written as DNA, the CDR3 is TGTGCCAGCAGCCTACCTGGCGGGACAGGGAACTGGGTGAACACTGAAGCTTTCTTT. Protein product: CASSLPGGTGNWVNTEAFF.

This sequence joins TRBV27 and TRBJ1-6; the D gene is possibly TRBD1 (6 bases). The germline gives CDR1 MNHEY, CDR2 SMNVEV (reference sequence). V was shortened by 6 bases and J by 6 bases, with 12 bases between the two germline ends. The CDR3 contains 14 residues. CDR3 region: CASSLGGVNSPLHF. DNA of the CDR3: TGTGCCAGCAGCCTAGGGGGGGTTAATTCACCCCTCCACTTT.

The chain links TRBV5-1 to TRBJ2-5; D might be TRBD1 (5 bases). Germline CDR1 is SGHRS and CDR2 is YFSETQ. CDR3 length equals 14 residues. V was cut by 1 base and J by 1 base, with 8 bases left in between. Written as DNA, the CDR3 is TGCGCCAGCAGCTTGATAGGGGTCCAAGAGACCCAGTACTTC. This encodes CASSLIGVQETQYF.

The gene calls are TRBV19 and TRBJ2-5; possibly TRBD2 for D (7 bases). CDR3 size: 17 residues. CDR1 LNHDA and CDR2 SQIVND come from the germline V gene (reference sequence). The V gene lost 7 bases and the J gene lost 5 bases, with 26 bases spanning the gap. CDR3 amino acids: CASTPRSRGGGSETQYF. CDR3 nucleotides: TGTGCCAGTACTCCCCGTAGCAGGGGCGGCGGGAGTGAGACCCAGTACTTC. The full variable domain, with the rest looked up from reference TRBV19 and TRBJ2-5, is DGGITQSPKYLFRKEGQNVTLSCEQNLNHDAMYWYRQDPGQGLRLIYYSQIVNDFQKGDIAEGYSVSREKKESFPLTVTSAQKNPTAFYLCASTPRSRGGGSETQYFGPGTRLLVL.

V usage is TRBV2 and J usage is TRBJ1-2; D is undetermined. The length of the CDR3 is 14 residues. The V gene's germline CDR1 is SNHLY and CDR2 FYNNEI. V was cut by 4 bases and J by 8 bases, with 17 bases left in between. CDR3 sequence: CASSGTRGGGGYTF. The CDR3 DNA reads TGTGCCAGCAGTGGGACCCGAGGCGGAGGGGGCTACACCTTC.

The CDR3 nucleotides read TGTGCCAGCAGTTGGGCAGGGGCTGAAGCTTTCTTT. Protein product: CASSWAGAEAFF. The chain links TRBV6-2 or TRBV6-3 to TRBJ1-1, with D maybe TRBD1 (6 bases). The CDR3 sequence is 12 residues long. Trimming took off 4 bases at V and 6 bases at J, with 9 bases between the two ends. CDR1 is MNHEY and CDR2 is SVGEGT in the germline V gene.

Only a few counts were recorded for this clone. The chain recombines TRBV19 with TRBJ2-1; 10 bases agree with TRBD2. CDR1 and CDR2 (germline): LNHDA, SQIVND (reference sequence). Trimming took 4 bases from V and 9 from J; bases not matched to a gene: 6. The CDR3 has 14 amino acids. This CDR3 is CASSKSGRDSEQFF. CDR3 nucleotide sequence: TGTGCCAGTAGTAAAAGCGGGAGGGATAGTGAGCAGTTCTTC.

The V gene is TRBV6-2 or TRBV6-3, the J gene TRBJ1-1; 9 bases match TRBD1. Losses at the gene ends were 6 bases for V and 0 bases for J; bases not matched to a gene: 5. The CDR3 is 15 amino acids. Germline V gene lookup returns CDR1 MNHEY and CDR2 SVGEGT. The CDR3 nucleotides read TGTGCCAGCAGCGACCGGACAGGGGTGAACACTGAAGCTTTCTTT. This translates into CASSDRTGVNTEAFF.

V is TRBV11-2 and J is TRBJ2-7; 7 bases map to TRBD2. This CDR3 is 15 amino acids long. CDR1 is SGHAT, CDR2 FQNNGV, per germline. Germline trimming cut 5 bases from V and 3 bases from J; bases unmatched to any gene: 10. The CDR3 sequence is CASSPDSGLFYEQYV. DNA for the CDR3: TGTGCCAGCAGCCCCGATAGCGGGCTATTCTACGAGCAGTACGTC.

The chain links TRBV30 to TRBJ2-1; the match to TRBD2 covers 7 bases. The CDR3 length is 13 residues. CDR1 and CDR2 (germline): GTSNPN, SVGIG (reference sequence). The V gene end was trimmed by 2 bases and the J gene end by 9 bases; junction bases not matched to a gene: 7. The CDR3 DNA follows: TGTGCCTGGAGTCCTTTCGCGGGAGTTGAGCAGTTCTTC. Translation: CAWSPFAGVEQFF.

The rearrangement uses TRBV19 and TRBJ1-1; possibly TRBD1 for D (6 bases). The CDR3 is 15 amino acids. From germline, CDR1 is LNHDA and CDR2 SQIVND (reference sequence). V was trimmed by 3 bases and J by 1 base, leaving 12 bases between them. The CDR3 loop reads CASSIQGRGNTEAFF. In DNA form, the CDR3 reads TGTGCCAGTAGTATTCAGGGGAGGGGGAACACTGAAGCTTTCTTT.

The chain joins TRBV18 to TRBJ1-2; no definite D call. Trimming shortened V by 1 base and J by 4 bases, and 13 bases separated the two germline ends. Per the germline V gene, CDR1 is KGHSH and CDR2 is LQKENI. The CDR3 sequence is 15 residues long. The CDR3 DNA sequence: TGTGCCAGCTCACCACGCCAGGATTCAAGCTATGGCTACACCTTC. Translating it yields CASSPRQDSSYGYTF. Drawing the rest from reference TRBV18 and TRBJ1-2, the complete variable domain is NAGVMQNPRHLVRRRGQEARLRCSPMKGHSHVYWYRQLPEEGLKFMVYLQKENIIDESGMPKERFSAEFPKEGPSILRIQQVVRGDSAAYFCASSPRQDSSYGYTFGSGTRLTVV.